This entry is about one T cell receptor beta chain. This specimen comes from a study of blood T cell repertoires in COVID-19. Sequencing was performed with immunoSEQ multiplex PCR; in TCRdb, only in-frame clones are kept and a portion is missing. The table has under 250,000 clones, 70% to 90% seen once. The receptor's source is a young man with COVID-19, enrolled during active disease. Sequencing was done on a sample of peripheral blood.

CDR3 nucleotide sequence: TGTGCCAGCAGTGAATCTCGGACAGGCCCAACTAATGAAAAACTGTTTTTT. Translated: CASSESRTGPTNEKLFF. The chain employs TRBV25-1 and TRBJ1-4; 7 bases fit TRBD1. The germline gives CDR1 MGHDK, CDR2 SYGVNS. CDR3 length: 17 residues. After removal of 1 base from V and 0 bases from J, the junction contained 5 bases not matched to a gene.